This T cell receptor beta chain was sequenced in a study of blood T cell repertoires in COVID-19. Study-wide background: From the United States, Italy and Spain came samples of acute and convalescent COVID-19. In each case, the material was cDNA or gDNA derived from T cells, B-cell-depleted T cells, or PBMCs.

V shed 1 base and J shed 5 bases, with 12 bases lying between them. This CDR3 has 13 amino acids. Per the germline V gene, CDR1 is GTSNPN and CDR2 is SVGIG (reference sequence). In the original analysis: Nucleated cell number was recorded as an estimate derived from reference gene primer amplification. Repertoires were generated with immunoSEQ multiplex PCR, while TCRdb's copy carries only in-frame clones and drops some. Clonal size and the V and J genes are those of that table, whereas D and trimming came from the DNA. The data hold about 190,000 clones, with around nine tenths observed a single time.

The TCR comes from a man between 25 and 39 years old with acute or convalescent COVID-19. The rearrangement joins TRBV30 to TRBJ2-7; tentative D call: TRBD2 (6 bases). The source material was peripheral blood. The chain's CDR3 is CAWSERVANEQYF. The CDR3 DNA is TGTGCCTGGAGTGAGCGGGTGGCGAACGAGCAGTACTTC.